The T cell receptor beta chain under discussion was sequenced for a study of control samples from healthy donors and cancer patients. The assay was immunoSEQ multiplex PCR, and TCRdb's table has in-frame clones only and misses some. Of approximately 170,000 clones in the sample, over 85% were seen once. V lost 4 bases to trimming and J lost 0 bases; unmatched junction nucleotides: 15. Germline CDR1 reads MDHEN; CDR2 reads SYDVKM. The CDR3 has 19 residues. This sequence joins TRBV28 and TRBJ1-5; 7 bases align to TRBD1. The sample consisted of blood. The TCR comes from a man aged 25-45 years in good health. CDR3 residues: CASSSPERSYRGSNQPQHF. The CDR3 nucleotides are TGTGCCAGCAGTTCCCCGGAACGCTCCTACAGGGGTAGCAATCAGCCCCAGCATTTT.